This T cell receptor (beta chain) originates from a study of blood T cell repertoires in COVID-19. Study at large: Samples of COVID-19 (acute and convalescent) were obtained from the United States, Italy and Spain.

Participant age was 18 to 89 years, and participants resided in fewer than 25 US areas. The CDR3 is 16 amino acids. Trimming took 6 bases from V and 2 from J; bases not matched to a gene: 11. The germline gives CDR1 MNHNY, CDR2 SVGAGI (reference sequence). Here immunoSEQ multiplex PCR was the method, and the copy in TCRdb shows in-frame clones only, minus some. The top ten clones hold about 9.7% of a sample with roughly 200,000 clones, about 83% of them seen once. Sequencing was carried out using PBMCs or T cells enriched from blood (not recorded which). V usage is TRBV6-6 and J usage is TRBJ2-3, with TRBD1 matching over 7 bases. The sequence came from a young woman who had recovered from COVID-19. The CDR3 spells CASSRTGTDLTDTQYF. CDR3 nucleotides: TGTGCCAGCAGCCGGACCGGGACAGACCTCACAGATACGCAGTATTTT.